The 27 T cell receptor beta chains below were found in one sample sequenced in a study of blood T cell repertoires in COVID-19. The data were produced by immunoSEQ multiplex PCR, yet TCRdb's version contains in-frame clones alone and is incomplete. The sample consists of approximately 150,000 clones, 88% of them appearing once. The sequenced sample was peripheral blood. All receptors derive from a human donor in a cohort sampled during active COVID-19.

The J gene is TRBJ2-2, the V gene TRBV7-3; 9 bases are a match to TRBD1. With V trimmed by 5 bases and J by 4 bases, 11 bases remained unmatched. From germline, CDR1 is SGHTA and CDR2 FQGTGA. This CDR3 has 17 residues. In DNA form, the CDR3 reads TGTGCCAGCAGCCCCCTCCCGGGACAGGGCCGCACCGGGGAGCTGTTTTTT. This translates into CASSPLPGQGRTGELFF.

The chain joins TRBV29-1 to TRBJ2-3; TRBD2 matches 11 bases. The CDR3 has 16 amino acids. With 1 base clipped from V and 4 bases from J, the junction kept 7 bases outside the gene matches. The germline V gene encodes CDR1 SQVTM and CDR2 ANQGSEA. The CDR3, as DNA: TGCAGCGTTGAAGTCTTGATAGCGGGGGGGCCAGATACGCAGTATTTT. Its protein product is CSVEVLIAGGPDTQYF.

The chain is built from TRBV27 and TRBJ1-5; possible D gene TRBD1, 6 bases. V gave up 6 bases and J gave up 1 base, with 10 bases separating them. Germline CDR1 is MNHEY and CDR2 is SMNVEV (reference sequence). The CDR3 is 14 residues long. CDR3 nucleotide sequence: TGTGCCAGCAGGGACAGTCCAAGCAATCAGCCCCAGCATTTT. Amino acids: CASRDSPSNQPQHF.

V is TRBV6-2 or TRBV6-3 and J is TRBJ2-7; perhaps TRBD1 as D (5 bases). The germline V gene has CDR1 MNHEY and CDR2 SVGEGT. The CDR3 runs 14 residues. The V end was cut by 5 bases, the J end by 2 bases, with 13 bases between. The CDR3 sequence: CASSTLRTTYEQYF. CDR3 nucleotides: TGTGCCAGCAGTACTCTCCGGACAACCTACGAGCAGTACTTC.

The rearrangement uses TRBV12-3 or TRBV12-4 and TRBJ2-4; no reliable D call. The V and J ends lost 2 bases and 5 bases respectively, with 7 bases between them. The CDR3 consists of 13 residues. This CDR3 reads CASSLSLENIQYF. The CDR3 DNA follows: TGTGCCAGCAGTTTAAGTCTAGAAAACATTCAGTACTTC.

The J gene is TRBJ1-2, the V gene TRBV7-3; D is perhaps TRBD1 (5 bases). Germline CDR1 SGHTA, CDR2 FQGTGA. Trimming cost V 2 bases and J 0 bases, with 10 bases left between them. The CDR3 runs 15 residues. DNA for the CDR3: TGTGCCAGCAGCTTAGGGGCAGCAACTAACTATGGCTACACCTTC. Residues: CASSLGAATNYGYTF.

This clone appeared a few times. The chain is built from TRBV21-1 and TRBJ2-6; the table's D call, TRBD1, was not checked against the DNA. TRBV21-1 is assigned pseudogene status. The CDR3 spans 20 residues. CDR3: CASSKDLGTGGGSGANVLTF. DNA for the CDR3: TGTGCCAGCAGCAAAGATTTAGGGACAGGGGGCGGCTCTGGGGCCAACGTCCTGACTTTC.

This clone was seen a single time. The genes are TRBV3-1 (or the pseudogene TRBV3-2) and TRBJ2-3; 11 bases line up with TRBD2. Germline-derived CDR1 and CDR2 are LGHDT and YNNKEL (reference sequence). CDR3 length equals 19 residues. V lost 4 bases, J lost 7 bases, and 19 bases stayed unmatched. In DNA form, the CDR3 reads TGTGCCAGCAGCCTCCTGAGGGGGAGGGTAGCGGGGGGGCCCAATACGCAGTATTTT. Residues: CASSLLRGRVAGGPNTQYF.

V usage is TRBV4-3 and J usage is TRBJ1-4; D gene unclear. Trimming took off 4 bases at V and 4 bases at J, with 7 bases between the two ends. The germline V gene has CDR1 LGHNA and CDR2 YSLEER. The CDR3 extends over 13 amino acids. Here the CDR3 reads CASSPSYNEKLFF. As DNA, the CDR3 is TGCGCCAGCAGCCCTAGCTATAATGAAAAACTGTTTTTT.

This chain uses TRBV5-8 with TRBJ2-1; TRBD1 matches at 7 bases. The ends lost 2 bases at V and 8 bases at J; junction bases unmatched: 10. The CDR3 runs 15 residues. Germline V gene data show CDR1 as SGHTS and CDR2 as YDEGEE. CDR3 coding DNA: TGTGCCAGCAGCTTTGGGACAGCCCCGGGCGATGAGCAGTTCTTC. Its translation is CASSFGTAPGDEQFF.

CDR3 sequence (DNA): TGTGCCAGCCGCCGGATGGGGGCGCTCCCCGGGGAGCTGTTTTTT. It translates to CASRRMGALPGELFF. V usage is TRBV7-2 and J usage is TRBJ2-2; TRBD1 is a possible D gene (6 bases). The CDR3 is made up of 15 amino acids. Per the germline V gene, CDR1 is SGHTA and CDR2 is FQGNSA. Trimming took off 8 bases at V and 6 bases at J, with 19 bases between the two ends.

The V call is TRBV3-1 (or the pseudogene TRBV3-2), the J call TRBJ1-2, with D uncertain. There are 13 residues in the CDR3. CDR1 is LGHDT, CDR2 YNNKEL, per germline (reference sequence). V dropped 1 base and J dropped 8 bases, with 11 bases sitting between them. The CDR3 reads CASSQGTVEGYTF. For the CDR3, the DNA is TGTGCCAGCAGCCAAGGAACGGTAGAGGGCTACACCTTC.

The chain is built from TRBV12-3 or TRBV12-4 and TRBJ2-7; 7 nucleotides align to TRBD1. Unmatched junction bases numbered 5, after V lost 6 bases and J lost 6 bases. There are 12 residues in the CDR3. As DNA, the CDR3 is TGTGCCAGCAGCTACACAGGGGTCGAGCAGTACTTC. Translation gives CASSYTGVEQYF.

This chain connects TRBV19 to TRBJ2-5; 9 bases are shared with TRBD1. The germline V gene has CDR1 LNHDA and CDR2 SQIVND (reference sequence). The CDR3 has 14 residues. J was trimmed by 6 bases and V by 6 bases; bases with no gene match: 8. The CDR3 loop is CASRDRGGRQTQYF. The DNA of the CDR3 is TGTGCCAGTAGGGACAGGGGCGGAAGGCAGACCCAGTACTTC.

V usage is TRBV29-1 and J usage is TRBJ1-2; D is undetermined. CDR1 SQVTM and CDR2 ANQGSEA come from the germline V gene. V was shortened by 6 bases and J by 4 bases, with 12 bases between the two germline ends. The CDR3 has 12 residues. CDR3 nucleotide sequence: TGCAGCGTCCAGGATCCCATCTATGGCTACACCTTC. Translating gives CSVQDPIYGYTF.

The V gene is TRBV18, the J gene TRBJ2-3; D possibly corresponds to TRBD1 (6 bases). The CDR3 runs 14 residues. CDR1 is KGHSH and CDR2 is LQKENI in the germline V gene. V gave up 3 bases and J gave up 2 bases, with 9 bases separating them. CDR3 protein: CASSPYRDTDTQYF. For the CDR3, the DNA is TGTGCCAGCTCACCCTACAGGGACACAGATACGCAGTATTTT. Full variable domain (missing parts from reference TRBV18 and TRBJ2-3): NAGVMQNPRHLVRRRGQEARLRCSPMKGHSHVYWYRQLPEEGLKFMVYLQKENIIDESGMPKERFSAEFPKEGPSILRIQQVVRGDSAAYFCASSPYRDTDTQYFGPGTRLTVL.

The chain has TRBV7-2 and TRBJ2-3; TRBD2 agrees at 13 bases. Trimming cost V 5 bases and J 6 bases; bases outside gene matches: 5. The germline V gene encodes CDR1 SGHTA and CDR2 FQGNSA. The CDR3 runs to 15 residues. The CDR3 spells CASSPRTSGGDTQYF. In DNA, the CDR3 is TGTGCCAGCAGCCCCCGGACTAGCGGGGGTGATACGCAGTATTTT.

For this clone: Other DNA sequences in this sample translate to the same CDR3. This chain links TRBV27 with TRBJ2-1; TRBD2 matches at 8 bases. Losses at the gene ends were 11 bases for V and 4 bases for J; bases not matched to a gene: 10. The germline V gene has CDR1 MNHEY and CDR2 SMNVEV (reference sequence). The CDR3 runs to 14 residues. CDR3 DNA sequence: TGTGCCCCCAGACGGGGGGGGGAGTACAATGAGCAGTTCTTC. Its protein product is CAPRRGGEYNEQFF.

The chain couples TRBV6-2 or TRBV6-3 to TRBJ2-7, with 7 nucleotides matching TRBD1. Germline V gene lookup returns CDR1 MNHEY and CDR2 SVGEGT. V gave up 5 bases and J gave up 1 base; unmatched junction bases: 5. The CDR3 is 14 residues long. The CDR3 reads CASSIPGQSYEQYF. Here the CDR3 DNA reads TGTGCCAGCAGTATACCGGGACAGTCCTACGAGCAGTACTTC.

The V gene is TRBV7-3, the J gene TRBJ2-2; 10 bases are shared with TRBD2. The CDR3 loop spans 16 amino acids. The germline CDR1 and CDR2 sequences are SGHTA and FQGTGA. V shed 5 bases, J shed 4 bases, and the junction held 7 bases outside the gene matches. CDR3 nucleotides: TGTGCCAGCAGCCTCGGGTTAGCGGGGGGCACCGGGGAGCTGTTTTTT. This encodes CASSLGLAGGTGELFF. Combining the CDR3 with reference TRBV7-3 and TRBJ2-2 gives the whole variable domain GAGVSQTPSNKVTEKGKYVELRCDPISGHTALYWYRQSLGQGPEFLIYFQGTGAADDSGLPNDRFFAVRPEGSVSTLKIQRTERGDSAVYLCASSLGLAGGTGELFFGEGSRLTVL.

The chain couples TRBV5-1 to TRBJ1-1; D ambiguous. V lost 1 base to trimming and J lost 1 base, with 8 bases between them. The CDR3 has 14 amino acids. CDR1 is SGHRS and CDR2 is YFSETQ in the germline V gene. The CDR3: CASSLKQPNTEAFF. The CDR3 DNA reads TGCGCCAGCAGCTTGAAACAGCCGAACACTGAAGCTTTCTTT.

J is TRBJ2-2 and V is TRBV10-3; 7 bases agree with TRBD2. CDR1 ENHRY and CDR2 SYGVKD come from the germline V gene. Unmatched junction bases numbered 5, after V lost 3 bases and J lost 1 base. This CDR3 has 16 residues. CDR3 nucleotide sequence: TGTGCCATCAGTGACTCAGCGGGGCTGAACACCGGGGAGCTGTTTTTT. Its protein product is CAISDSAGLNTGELFF.

This clone has only one observation. The chain uses TRBV19 and TRBJ1-1; 7 nucleotides agree with TRBD1. CDR1 is LNHDA and CDR2 is SQIVND in the germline V gene (reference sequence). After removal of 5 bases from V and 4 bases from J, the junction contained 16 bases not matched to a gene. The CDR3 sequence is 17 residues long. The CDR3: CASSGGIRGPLGTEAFF. DNA of the CDR3: TGTGCCAGTAGTGGAGGGATTAGGGGGCCCTTGGGCACTGAAGCTTTCTTT. Drawing the rest from reference TRBV19 and TRBJ1-1, the complete variable domain is DGGITQSPKYLFRKEGQNVTLSCEQNLNHDAMYWYRQDPGQGLRLIYYSQIVNDFQKGDIAEGYSVSREKKESFPLTVTSAQKNPTAFYLCASSGGIRGPLGTEAFFGQGTRLTVV.

Concerning this clone: An end of the junction differs from the germline gene, which may be a read error. The chain couples TRBV9 to TRBJ1-2; maybe TRBD1 (6 bases). The CDR3 sequence is 14 residues long. Germline V gene lookup returns CDR1 SGDLS and CDR2 YYNGEE. CDR3 loop: CASTVGGDNYGYTF. DNA of the CDR3: TGTGCCAGCACCGTAGGGGGGGATAACTATGGCTACACCTTC.

The chain carries TRBV19 and TRBJ1-1; D remains ambiguous. CDR3 length: 14 amino acids. Trimming took off 1 base at V and 1 base at J, with 7 bases between the two ends. Germline CDR1 and CDR2: LNHDA and SQIVND (reference sequence). The CDR3 DNA follows: TGTGCCAGTAGTATAGGAACGGGGAACACTGAAGCTTTCTTT. This codes for CASSIGTGNTEAFF.

This clone was seen only once. This chain joins TRBV5-4 and TRBJ2-7; TRBD1 might be the D (6 bases). V was clipped by 7 bases and J by 2 bases, with 13 bases between them. From germline, CDR1 is SGHNT and CDR2 YYREEE (reference sequence). The CDR3 has 13 amino acids. In nucleotides, the CDR3 is TGTGCCAGCGAGGGGGACACAGCCTACGAGCAGTACTTC. Encoded protein: CASEGDTAYEQYF.

The chain employs TRBV9 and TRBJ2-3; 11 bases are a match to TRBD2. The CDR3 is 17 amino acids. Unmatched junction bases numbered 3, after V lost 0 bases and J lost 0 bases. CDR1 and CDR2 from the germline V gene are SGDLS and YYNGEE. The DNA for the CDR3 is TGTGCCAGCAGCGTAGTTAGGACTAGCGGGAGCACAGATACGCAGTATTTT. Its protein product is CASSVVRTSGSTDTQYF.